This TCR beta chain was recorded in a study of a mutant IDH1 vaccine in newly diagnosed glioma. Study in general: The start of vaccination came 4-6 weeks after radiotherapy alone, or with temozolomide cycles. Therapy received beforehand was radiotherapy, temozolomide, or both, with most patients given both.

Using immunoSEQ multiplex PCR, the repertoire was profiled, and TCRdb retains in-frame clones only, with some absent. Among some 59,000 clones, about nine tenths were seen once, and the ten largest hold 1.9%. Sample time point: week 11, during vaccination. One vaccine dose held 300 ug of mutant IDH1 20-mer peptide and came with topical imiquimod. Donors' newly diagnosed IDH1-mutant WHO grade 3 or 4 astrocytomas lacked nuclear ATRX. A word on this clone: Its antigen is unidentified.

The sequence was obtained from a man aged 40-55 years with glioma. Sequencing was performed on PBMCs, taken from a glioma patient whose treatment included an IDH1 peptide vaccine.

CDR3 protein: CASAGLAGDEQFF. The CDR3 DNA reads TGCGCCAGCGCGGGACTAGCGGGGGATGAGCAGTTCTTC. The rearrangement links TRBV10-1 to TRBJ2-1; 14 bases agree with TRBD2. Germline V CDR1 and CDR2: WNHNN, SYGVQD (reference sequence). This CDR3 spans 13 amino acids. J lost 8 bases, V lost 8 bases, and 2 bases had no gene match.